The 11 T cell receptor beta chains given below trace back to one sample, sequenced in a study of shared clonotypes between healthy human individuals. The protocol was immunoSEQ multiplex PCR, while the TCRdb copy is restricted to in-frame clones and leaves out a portion. The sample yields under 1,900,000 clones, 98% seen once. The sample taken for sequencing was naive CD4+ T cells sorted from blood. The subset denotes: CD45RA+ positively selected. The receptors were gathered from a man aged 25-45 years in good health.

The chain joins TRBV10-3 to TRBJ2-1; 9 nucleotides match TRBD1. This CDR3 has 17 residues. V was clipped by 5 bases and J by 6 bases; unmatched bases: 14. The germline CDR1 and CDR2 sequences are ENHRY and SYGVKD. For the CDR3, the DNA is TGTGCCATCAGTCCCGGGATGCGGGACAGGGCTACCAATGAGCAGTTCTTC. This translates into CAISPGMRDRATNEQFF.

The genes are TRBV11-2 and TRBJ2-5; D remains unclear. Germline assignment: CDR1 SGHAT and CDR2 FQNNGV. Trimming took 6 bases from V and 5 from J, leaving 10 bases between them. The CDR3 totals 12 residues. CDR3 DNA sequence: TGTGCCAGCAGAAAGTCGGTTGAGACCCAGTACTTC. Protein product: CASRKSVETQYF.

This CDR3 reads CAISESTAIYEQYF. Written as DNA, the CDR3 is TGTGCCATCAGTGAGTCAACAGCAATATACGAGCAGTACTTC. This chain connects TRBV10-3 to TRBJ2-7; D is uncertain. Germline CDR1 is ENHRY and CDR2 is SYGVKD. The V gene lost 0 bases and the J gene lost 4 bases, with 10 bases spanning the gap. The CDR3 totals 14 residues.

Remarks on this clone: At one of its ends the junction is not consistent with the germline gene, which may arise from a read error. This chain uses TRBV15 with TRBJ1-5; D is perhaps TRBD1 (5 bases). CDR1 and CDR2 (germline): LNHNV, YYDKDF (reference sequence). CDR3 length: 14 amino acids. The CDR3 is CATSRDVGVLRMDF. In nucleotides, the CDR3 is TGTGCCACCAGCAGAGATGTGGGGGTACTAAGGATGGATTTT.

The V gene is TRBV7-6, the J gene TRBJ2-3, with TRBD2 as a possible D gene (6 bases). The CDR3 has 16 amino acids. The V gene's germline CDR1 is SGHVS and CDR2 FNYEAQ. V was cut by 4 bases and J by 4 bases, with 18 bases left in between. As DNA, the CDR3 is TGTGCCAGCAGCTACCTCGGGGGTGCAGGTTCAGATACGCAGTATTTT. Translated, it gives CASSYLGGAGSDTQYF. The variable domain in full, with the rest retrieved from reference TRBV7-6 and TRBJ2-3, is GAGVSQSPRYKVTKRGQDVALRCDPISGHVSLYWYRQALGQGPEFLTYFNYEAQQDKSGLPNDRFSAERPEGSISTLTIQRTEQRDSAMYRCASSYLGGAGSDTQYFGPGTRLTVL.

On this clone itself: Other DNA sequences from this sample encode an identical CDR3 as well. This chain joins TRBV5-1 and TRBJ1-1, with D unresolved. The CDR3 is 14 residues long. Trimming took off 0 bases at V and 2 bases at J, with 8 bases between the two ends. CDR1 SGHRS and CDR2 YFSETQ come from the germline V gene. As DNA, the CDR3 is TGCGCCAGCAGCTTGGGGCAGATTAACACTGAAGCTTTCTTT. Its translation is CASSLGQINTEAFF. Complete variable domain (other parts from reference TRBV5-1 and TRBJ1-1): KAGVTQTPRYLIKTRGQQVTLSCSPISGHRSVSWYQQTPGQGLQFLFEYFSETQRNKGNFPGRFSGRQFSNSRSEMNVSTLELGDSALYLCASSLGQINTEAFFGQGTRLTVV.

On this clone itself: The sample contains more than one DNA sequence encoding this CDR3. This chain joins TRBV5-5 and TRBJ2-7; D uncertain. Germline V gene lookup returns CDR1 SGHKS and CDR2 YYEKEE (reference sequence). The CDR3 has 13 amino acids. Trimming left V 2 bases short and J 2 bases short, with 8 bases between. CDR3 sequence reads: CASSLGGTYEQYF. The CDR3 DNA reads TGTGCCAGCAGCTTAGGCGGAACCTACGAGCAGTACTTC.

V is TRBV7-9 and J is TRBJ2-7; D gene unclear. V lost 3 bases and J lost 4, with 10 bases in between. The CDR3 extends over 13 amino acids. Looked up from germline, CDR1 is SEHNR and CDR2 is FQNEAQ (reference sequence). CDR3 in DNA: TGTGCCAGCAGCTTGGGTTTCGGGTACGAGCAGTACTTC. Translation: CASSLGFGYEQYF.

The CDR3, as DNA: TGTGCCAGCTCCTCAGAGGGCCCGTCAGGCTCCTACGAGCAGTACTTC. Amino acids: CASSSEGPSGSYEQYF. The chain joins TRBV18 to TRBJ2-7; D possibly corresponds to TRBD2 (5 bases). The ends were cut back, 6 bases at V and 0 bases at J, with 18 bases in the middle. CDR3 length equals 16 residues. Germline loops: CDR1 KGHSH, CDR2 LQKENI.

The rearrangement uses TRBV5-1 and TRBJ2-7, with D uncertain. The CDR3 spans 13 residues. Trimming removed 5 bases from V and 5 bases from J, with 14 bases in between. From germline, CDR1 is SGHRS and CDR2 YFSETQ. The DNA for the CDR3 is TGCGCCAGCAGTGATACACCGCCGGACGAGCAGTACTTC. This codes for CASSDTPPDEQYF.

DNA of the CDR3: TGTGCCAGCAGCTCGGTAGTCGCGAACACCGGGGAGCTGTTTTTT. Protein: CASSSVVANTGELFF. The chain carries TRBV5-4 and TRBJ2-2; D gene uncertain. Trimming cost V 3 bases and J 0 bases, with 9 bases left between them. The CDR3 has 15 amino acids. CDR1 and CDR2 from the germline V gene are SGHNT and YYREEE (reference sequence).